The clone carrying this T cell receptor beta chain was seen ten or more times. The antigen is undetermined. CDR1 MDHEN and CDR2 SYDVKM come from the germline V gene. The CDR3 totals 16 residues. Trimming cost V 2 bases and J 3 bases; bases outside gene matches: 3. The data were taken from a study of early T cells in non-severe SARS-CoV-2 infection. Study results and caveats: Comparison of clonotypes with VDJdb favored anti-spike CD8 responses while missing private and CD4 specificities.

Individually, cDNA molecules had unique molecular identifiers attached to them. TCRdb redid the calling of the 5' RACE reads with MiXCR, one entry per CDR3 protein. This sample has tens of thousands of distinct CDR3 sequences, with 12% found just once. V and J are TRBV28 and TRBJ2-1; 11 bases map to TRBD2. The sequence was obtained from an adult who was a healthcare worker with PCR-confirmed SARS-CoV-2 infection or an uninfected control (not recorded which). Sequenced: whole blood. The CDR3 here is CASSLRTSGSYNEQFF. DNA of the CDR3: TGTGCCAGCAGTTTACGTACTAGCGGGAGCTACAATGAGCAGTTCTTC. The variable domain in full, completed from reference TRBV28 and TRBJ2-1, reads DVKVTQSSRYLVKRTGEKVFLECVQDMDHENMFWYRQDPGLGLRLIYFSYDVKMKEKGDIPEGYSVSREKKERFSLILESASTNQTSMYLCASSLRTSGSYNEQFFGPGTRLTVL.